This TCR beta chain was recorded in a study of CD8+ T cells in alopecia areata. Study-level background: Treatment ran 6 to 18 months, with 6 months of follow-up afterward. General study findings and limits: Since there was just one nonresponder, nobody can yet say how baseline CD8+ expansion ties to response.

Reverse transcription of extracted RNA yielded cDNA, which provided the sequencing template. Libraries were prepared by immunoSEQ multiplex PCR; TCRdb keeps only in-frame clonotypes and omits some of them. Found here are 95,000 to 100,000 clones, roughly 64% of them singletons; the top ten hold about 14%. Regarding this clone: Its antigen remains unknown.

Treatment reported: oral pan-JAK inhibitor, 5-10 mg twice daily. This receptor was taken from a human donor with alopecia areata. The sample consisted of CD8+ T cells sorted from blood, taken at week 4, from a patient treated with tofacitinib.

The chain's CDR3 is CSAQTGLTEAFF. CDR3 bases: TGCAGCGCGCAGACAGGGCTGACTGAAGCTTTCTTT. V is TRBV29-1 and J is TRBJ1-1; 7 positions agree with TRBD1. This CDR3 is built from 12 residues. The germline V gene encodes CDR1 SQVTM and CDR2 ANQGSEA. J was trimmed by 5 bases and V by 7 bases; bases with no gene match: 7.